This TCR beta chain stems from a study of T-cell reconstitution after alpha-beta-depleted transplantation in children. This clonotype was detected many times. The CDR3 runs to 15 residues. Unmatched junction bases numbered 11, after V lost 6 bases and J lost 4 bases. The V gene's germline CDR1 is MNHEY and CDR2 SVGAGI. Preparing the TCRbeta library involved the use of unique molecular identifiers. TCRdb ran MiXCR on the PCR reads and lists one entry per CDR3 protein. The data hold approximately 150,000 distinct CDR3 sequences, with about 9% observed a single time. The source of this sequence is a female patient under 10 years old who had a stem cell transplant for congenital amegakaryocytic thrombocytopenia, so the T cells may come from the graft donor. The source was PBMCs, mostly from graft donor cells, collected 180 days after TCRalphabeta/CD19-depleted stem cell transplant. This sequence joins TRBV6-5 and TRBJ1-2; 7 nucleotides match TRBD1. CDR3 coding DNA: TGTGCCAGCAGGCCCCGGGACAGTCTTCCCTATGGCTACACCTTC. It specifies CASRPRDSLPYGYTF.